This TCR beta chain was sequenced in a study of OX40 agonist ivuxolimab in advanced cancers. Systemic immunosuppression or a history of autoimmune disease excluded patients. Libraries were prepared by immunoSEQ multiplex PCR; TCRdb keeps only in-frame clonotypes and omits some of them. The sample holds tens of thousands of clones, 82% seen once. Germline CDR1 and CDR2: SGDLS and YYNGEE. Trimming took 6 bases from V and 10 from J, leaving 23 bases between them. This CDR3 has 15 residues. This clone was observed a single time. This sequence originates from an adult with an advanced solid tumor such as melanoma, head and neck, liver or kidney cancer. The sample consisted of CD4+ or CD8+ T cells sorted from blood, taken in a trial of the OX40 agonist ivuxolimab. The gene calls are TRBV9 and TRBJ2-1; weak D call: TRBD1 (5 bases). The CDR3 region is CASTQATARLGEQFF. The DNA for the CDR3 is TGTGCCAGCACGCAAGCGACAGCGCGGTTGGGGGAGCAGTTCTTC. The full variable domain, rest sourced from reference TRBV9 and TRBJ2-1, is DSGVTQTPKHLITATGQRVTLRCSPRSGDLSVYWYQQSLDQGLQFLIQYYNGEERAKGNILERFSAQQFPDLHSELNLSSLELGDSALYFCASTQATARLGEQFFGPGTRLTVL.